The entry below describes one T cell receptor beta chain. This sample is part of a study of blood T cell repertoires in COVID-19. Trimming removed 3 bases from V and 4 bases from J; junction bases left unmatched: 11. The CDR3 sequence is 16 residues long. Germline lookup yields CDR1 DFQATT and CDR2 SNEGSKA (reference sequence). Here immunoSEQ multiplex PCR was the method, and the copy in TCRdb shows in-frame clones only, minus some. The table has around 100,000 clones, 80% to 95% seen once. The specimen was peripheral blood. This clonotype was obtained from a man aged 45-65 years with active COVID-19. The chain combines TRBV20-1 with TRBJ2-4, with TRBD2 matching over 8 bases. Written as DNA, the CDR3 is TGCAGTGCTAGTTCCCCTGCGGGAGGCGGTAAAAACATTCAGTACTTC. This codes for CSASSPAGGGKNIQYF.